This TCR beta chain was identified during a study of blood T cells in healthy people across ages. V was shortened by 2 bases and J by 7 bases, with 15 bases between the two germline ends. Germline loops: CDR1 DFQATT, CDR2 SNEGSKA (reference sequence). The CDR3 contains 15 residues. The use of a sample-barcoded 5' primer and a J-beta primer mix characterized a second PCR of about 6 to 11 cycles. TCRdb processed the 5' RACE reads anew with MiXCR; each CDR3 protein has one entry. The sample lists 450,000 to 700,000 distinct CDR3 sequences; about 25% were seen once. Note on this clonotype: Antigen specificity is unknown.

Study conclusions and caveats: Naive T cell percentage by flow cytometry tracked strongly with beta diversity.

This chain links TRBV20-1 with TRBJ1-6, with a weak D call TRBD1 (5 bases). Input material: blood. The receptor's source is a woman in her sixties or seventies in good health. CDR3 residues: CSARSRQGGNSPLHF. The CDR3 DNA follows: TGCAGTGCTAGATCCAGGCAGGGTGGGAATTCACCCCTCCACTTT.